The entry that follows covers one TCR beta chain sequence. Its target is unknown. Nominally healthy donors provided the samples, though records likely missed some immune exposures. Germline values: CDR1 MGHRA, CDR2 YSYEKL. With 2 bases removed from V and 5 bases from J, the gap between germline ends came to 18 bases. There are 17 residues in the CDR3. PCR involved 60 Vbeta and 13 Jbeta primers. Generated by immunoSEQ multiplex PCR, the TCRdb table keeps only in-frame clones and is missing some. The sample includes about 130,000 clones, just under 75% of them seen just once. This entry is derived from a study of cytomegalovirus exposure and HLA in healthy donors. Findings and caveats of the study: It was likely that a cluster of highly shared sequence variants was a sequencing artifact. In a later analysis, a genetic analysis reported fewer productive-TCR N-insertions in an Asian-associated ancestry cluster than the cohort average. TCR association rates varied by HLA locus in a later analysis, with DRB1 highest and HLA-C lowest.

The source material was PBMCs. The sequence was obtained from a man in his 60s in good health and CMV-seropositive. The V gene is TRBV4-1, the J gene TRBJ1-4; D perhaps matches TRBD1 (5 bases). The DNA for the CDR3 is TGCGCCAGCAGCCAACTCCCCCAGGGTGTCTTGAATGAAAAACTGTTTTTT. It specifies CASSQLPQGVLNEKLFF.